Below are 13 T cell receptor beta chains sequenced from a single sample in a study of metastatic and nonmetastatic thyroid tumors (TCRdb year 2020). To prepare the library, PCR was applied. TCRdb names Illumina HiSeq 4000 as the instrument used. The public reads were run again by TCRdb, first through fastp at Q25 and then through MiXCR, and only productive beta chains were kept. This sample lists some 64,000 clones; approximately 4% were detected once. The top ten clones comprise 20% to 25% of the sample. None of the patients had been given any treatment before thyroid surgery. Sequencing was performed on blood. The receptors were gathered from a female donor with papillary thyroid cancer or a benign thyroid nodule (not recorded which). Some clones in this sample may be carry-over from other donors' samples.

This clone was seen a single time. The V gene is TRBV19, the J gene TRBJ1-5, with D perhaps matching TRBD1 (5 bases). The CDR3 sequence is 17 residues long. CDR1 is LNHDA, CDR2 SQIVND, per germline (reference sequence). V lost 2 bases to trimming and J lost 2 bases, with 16 bases between them. CDR3 amino acids: CASSITLSRVGNQPQHF. The CDR3 DNA follows: TGTGCCAGTAGTATAACACTGAGCAGGGTGGGCAATCAGCCCCAGCATTTT.

This clone was seen ten or more times. In DNA, the CDR3 is TGCAGTGCTAGTAGCGGGCGGAGCTCCTACGAGCAGTACTTC. The encoded protein is CSASSGRSSYEQYF. The rearrangement uses TRBV20-1 and TRBJ2-7; 7 bases map to TRBD2. This CDR3 contains 14 residues. Germline trimming cut 3 bases from V and 0 bases from J; bases unmatched to any gene: 5. From germline, CDR1 is DFQATT and CDR2 SNEGSKA (reference sequence).

The table lists this clone with many counts. The chain employs TRBV19 and TRBJ2-5; 7 bases fit TRBD2. Germline lookup yields CDR1 LNHDA and CDR2 SQIVND (reference sequence). The CDR3 is 14 residues long. J gave up 5 bases and V 6 bases, and 9 bases lay outside the gene matches. The DNA of the CDR3 is TGTGCCAGTAGGGACGGGAGGAAGTCGGAGACCCAGTACTTC. Translated: CASRDGRKSETQYF. The full variable domain, with the rest looked up from reference TRBV19 and TRBJ2-5, is DGGITQSPKYLFRKEGQNVTLSCEQNLNHDAMYWYRQDPGQGLRLIYYSQIVNDFQKGDIAEGYSVSREKKESFPLTVTSAQKNPTAFYLCASRDGRKSETQYFGPGTRLLVL.

For this clone: The conserved final phenylalanine or tryptophan is absent from the CDR3, which likely points to a read error. The chain uses TRBV6-1 and TRBJ1-2; the D is unclear. V lost 7 bases and J lost 6, with 9 bases in between. The CDR3 is 11 residues long. Germline values: CDR1 MNHNS, CDR2 SASEGT. The CDR3 protein is CASNSGHGYTL. CDR3 DNA sequence: TGTGCCAGCAACTCCGGACATGGCTACACCTTA.

Ten or more counts support this clone. The CDR3 coding sequence is TGTGCCAGCAGCTTTAAGAGGGTGGGGACCCAGTACTTC. As protein: CASSFKRVGTQYF. This chain joins TRBV7-2 and TRBJ2-5; the D gene is possibly TRBD2 (5 bases). The CDR3 covers 13 residues. Trimming took 3 bases from V and 7 from J, leaving 12 bases between them. CDR1 is SGHTA, CDR2 FQGNSA, per germline.

This clone came up many times. The chain is built from TRBV13 and TRBJ2-7; 7 bases line up with TRBD2. Germline values: CDR1 PRHDT, CDR2 FYEKMQ (reference sequence). V trimming: 6 bases; J trimming: 6 bases; junction bases outside the gene matches: 11. The CDR3 is 14 residues long. The CDR3 DNA sequence: TGTGCCAGCAGTCCAGCGGGACTTCCGCGCGAGCAGTACTTC. This sequence encodes CASSPAGLPREQYF.

This clone has ten or more counts. The chain employs TRBV5-1 and TRBJ2-1; TRBD1 matches 11 bases. The CDR3 is 17 amino acids. V was pared by 4 bases and J by 8 bases, with 14 bases of the junction left unmatched. CDR1 and CDR2 (germline): SGHRS, YFSETQ. The CDR3 here is CASSAGGTGGVLDEQFF. CDR3 bases: TGCGCCAGCAGCGCGGGAGGGACAGGGGGGGTTCTGGATGAGCAGTTCTTC.

In its sample, this clone was seen many times. V is TRBV6-1 and J is TRBJ1-3; D is undetermined. Looked up from germline, CDR1 is MNHNS and CDR2 is SASEGT. Trimming removed 5 bases at V and 0 bases at J, with 14 bases between. The CDR3 length is 16 residues. CDR3: CASSYGNRNSGNTIYF. In DNA, the CDR3 is TGTGCCAGCAGTTACGGTAACAGAAACTCTGGAAACACCATATATTTT.

The V and J genes are TRBV28 and TRBJ1-6; D is undetermined. The germline V and J ends were trimmed by 5 bases and 9 bases, with 17 bases remaining between them. Germline values: CDR1 MDHEN, CDR2 SYDVKM. The CDR3 is 15 residues long. CDR3 sequence: CASSPPAISGSPLHF. The CDR3 region has the DNA TGTGCCAGCAGTCCCCCGGCTATTAGCGGTTCACCCCTCCACTTT.

This clone was seen ten or more times. Other DNA sequences of this sample code for an identical CDR3. The V and J genes are TRBV12-3 or TRBV12-4 and TRBJ1-4, with TRBD1 as a possible D gene (5 bases). The V end lost 3 bases, the J end lost 3 bases, and 11 bases lay between the germline ends. CDR3 length: 15 residues. The CDR3 DNA reads as TGTGCCAGCAGTTTTGAGGGGAGGGCTAATGAAAAACTGTTTTTT. Amino acids: CASSFEGRANEKLFF.

This clone occurred many times. The gene calls are TRBV12-3 or TRBV12-4 and TRBJ1-6; TRBD1 is a possible D gene (5 bases). V lost 4 bases to trimming and J lost 7 bases, with 8 bases between them. The CDR3 length is 13 residues. The CDR3 DNA reads as TGTGCCAGCAGTTGGGGGTCCAATTCACCCCTCCACTTT. It translates to CASSWGSNSPLHF.

Only a few counts were recorded for this clone. A single base separates this from a much larger clone, so it may be a read error. This chain connects TRBV20-1 to TRBJ2-5; 9 bases are shared with TRBD2. The germline V gene has CDR1 DFQATT and CDR2 SNEGSKA (reference sequence). The CDR3 contains 12 residues. As DNA, the CDR3 is TGCAGGTGCTTAGCGGGAGATGAGACCCAGTACTTC. This translates into CRCLAGDETQYF.

This clone has a count of ten or more. The V gene is TRBV20-1, the J gene TRBJ1-4, with 7 nucleotides matching TRBD1. The CDR3 is 15 residues long. V trimming: 8 bases; J trimming: 8 bases; junction bases outside the gene matches: 17. Germline V gives CDR1 DFQATT, CDR2 SNEGSKA (reference sequence). The CDR3, as DNA: TGCAGTTTCCCCCGGCTACAGGGGCTGAGCGAAAAACTGTTTTTT. It specifies CSFPRLQGLSEKLFF.